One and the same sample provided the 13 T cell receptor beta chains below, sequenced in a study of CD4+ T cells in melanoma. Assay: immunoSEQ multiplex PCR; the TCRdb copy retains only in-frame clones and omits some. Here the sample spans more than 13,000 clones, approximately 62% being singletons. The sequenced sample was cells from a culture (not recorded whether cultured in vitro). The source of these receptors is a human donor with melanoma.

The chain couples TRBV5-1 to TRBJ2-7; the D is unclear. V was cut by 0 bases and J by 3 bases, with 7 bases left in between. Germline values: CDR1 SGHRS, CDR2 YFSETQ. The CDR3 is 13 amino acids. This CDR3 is CASSLEENYEQYF. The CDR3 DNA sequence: TGCGCCAGCAGCTTGGAAGAAAACTACGAGCAGTACTTC.

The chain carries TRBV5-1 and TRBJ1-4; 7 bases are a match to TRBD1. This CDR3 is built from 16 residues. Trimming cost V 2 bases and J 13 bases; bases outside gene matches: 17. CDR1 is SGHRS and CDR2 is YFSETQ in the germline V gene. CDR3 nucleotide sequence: TGCGCCAGCAGCTTAGGTCCGTTACGTGTAGGGGGCAGACTGTTTTTT. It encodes CASSLGPLRVGGRLFF.

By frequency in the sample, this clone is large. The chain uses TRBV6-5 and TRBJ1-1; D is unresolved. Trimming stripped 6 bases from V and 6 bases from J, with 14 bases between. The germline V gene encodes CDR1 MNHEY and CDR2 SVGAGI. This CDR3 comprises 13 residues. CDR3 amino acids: CASRSRDAAEAFF. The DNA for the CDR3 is TGTGCCAGCAGATCGAGGGATGCAGCTGAAGCTTTCTTT.

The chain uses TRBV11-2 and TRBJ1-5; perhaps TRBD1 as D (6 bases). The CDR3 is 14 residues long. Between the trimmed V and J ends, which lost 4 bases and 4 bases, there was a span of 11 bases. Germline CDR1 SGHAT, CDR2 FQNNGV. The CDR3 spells CASSSRDTNQPQHF. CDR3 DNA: TGTGCCAGCAGCTCCCGGGACACTAATCAGCCCCAGCATTTT.

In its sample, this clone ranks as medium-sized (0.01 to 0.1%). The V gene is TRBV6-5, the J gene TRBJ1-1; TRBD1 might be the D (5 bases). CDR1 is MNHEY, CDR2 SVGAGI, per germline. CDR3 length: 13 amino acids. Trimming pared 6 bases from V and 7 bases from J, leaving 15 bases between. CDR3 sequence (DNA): TGTGCCAGCAGCGTACAGGTTAAAGGTGAAGCTTTCTTT. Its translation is CASSVQVKGEAFF.

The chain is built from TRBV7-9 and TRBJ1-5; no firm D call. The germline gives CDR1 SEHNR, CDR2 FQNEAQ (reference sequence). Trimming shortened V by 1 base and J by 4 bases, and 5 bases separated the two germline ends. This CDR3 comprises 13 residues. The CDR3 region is CASSLGANQPQHF. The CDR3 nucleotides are TGTGCCAGCAGCTTAGGGGCAAATCAGCCCCAGCATTTT.

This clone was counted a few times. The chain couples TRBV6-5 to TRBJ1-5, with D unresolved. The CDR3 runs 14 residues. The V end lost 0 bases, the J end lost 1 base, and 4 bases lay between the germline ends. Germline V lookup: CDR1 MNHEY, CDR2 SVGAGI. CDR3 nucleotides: TGTGCCAGCAGTTACTCTCGAAGCAATCAGCCCCAGCATTTT. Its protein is CASSYSRSNQPQHF.

The CDR3 loop reads CASSEDSPTGTQYF. The CDR3 DNA follows: TGTGCCAGCAGTGAGGACAGTCCTACGGGGACCCAGTACTTC. J is TRBJ2-5 and V is TRBV2; D is possibly TRBD1 (6 bases). The CDR3 loop spans 14 amino acids. V dropped 3 bases and J dropped 7 bases, with 15 bases sitting between them. Germline V CDR1 and CDR2: SNHLY, FYNNEI.

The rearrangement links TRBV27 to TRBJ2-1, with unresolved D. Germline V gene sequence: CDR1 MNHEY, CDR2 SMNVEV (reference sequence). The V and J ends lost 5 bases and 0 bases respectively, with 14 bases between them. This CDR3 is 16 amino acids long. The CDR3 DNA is TGTGCCAGCAGTGCCGCGCGGTTCGCCTCCTACAATGAGCAGTTCTTC. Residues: CASSAARFASYNEQFF.

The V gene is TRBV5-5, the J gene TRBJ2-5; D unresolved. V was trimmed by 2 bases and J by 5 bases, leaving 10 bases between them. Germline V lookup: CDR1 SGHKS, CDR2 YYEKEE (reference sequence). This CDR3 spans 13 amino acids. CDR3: CASSFSPSETQYF. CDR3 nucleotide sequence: TGTGCCAGCAGCTTCAGCCCCTCGGAGACCCAGTACTTC.

The chain's CDR3 is CASSLPVSYNEQFF. CDR3 sequence (DNA): TGTGCCAGCAGCTTGCCAGTGTCCTACAATGAGCAGTTCTTC. The gene calls are TRBV7-3 and TRBJ2-1; the D is unclear. Trimming removed 3 bases from V and 1 base from J, with 7 bases in between. The germline V gene has CDR1 SGHTA and CDR2 FQGTGA. There are 14 residues in the CDR3.

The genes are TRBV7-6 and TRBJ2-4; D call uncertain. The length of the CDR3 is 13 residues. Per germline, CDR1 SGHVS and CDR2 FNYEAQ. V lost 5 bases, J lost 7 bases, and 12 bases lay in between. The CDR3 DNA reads TGTGCCAGCAGCCTCGGCCCCAGGAACATTCAGTACTTC. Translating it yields CASSLGPRNIQYF.

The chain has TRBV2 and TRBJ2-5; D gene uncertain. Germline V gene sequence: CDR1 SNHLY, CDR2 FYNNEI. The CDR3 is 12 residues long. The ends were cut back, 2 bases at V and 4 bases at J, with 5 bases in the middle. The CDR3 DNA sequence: TGTGCCAGCAGTGAATTTCGAGAGACCCAGTACTTC. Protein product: CASSEFRETQYF.